The source of this T cell receptor (beta chain) is a study of response to subunit inactivated influenza vaccine. This clonotype was picked up many times. What it binds is not known. TCRdb fed the RT-PCR reads into MiXCR, producing one record per CDR3 protein. The table lists 550,000 to 600,000 distinct CDR3 sequences, about 12% of them singletons. Points from the study as a whole: The authors suggested that few new T cells are recruited per seasonal influenza vaccination.

CDR1 and CDR2 (germline): LGHNA, YNFKEQ. V lost 2 bases and J 0 bases, leaving 23 bases between the germline ends. This CDR3 contains 19 residues. The input for sequencing was PBMCs from blood, taken on the day of vaccination. This chain connects TRBV4-2 to TRBJ2-7; possibly TRBD2 for D (6 bases). This receptor was taken from a man over 45 who received an inactivated influenza vaccine. CDR3 residues: CASSQLEGFAGKTSYEQYF. For the CDR3, the DNA is TGTGCCAGCAGCCAACTGGAGGGATTTGCCGGGAAAACCTCCTACGAGCAGTACTTC.